This section outlines one TCR beta chain sequence together with its context. This clonotype was counted ten times or more. This clone's antigen is unknown. Per-nucleotide qualities are absent, and no much larger clonotype sits a single base away. Reading the germline V gene gives CDR1 SGHTA and CDR2 FQGTGA. V is cut by 5 bases and J by 3 bases, and the space between the germline ends is 10 bases. The CDR3 starts with the cysteine, ends with the phenylalanine, and has 14 residues. Here the CDR3 DNA is all that survives: 42 bases in frame from base 1. This was a case-control study nested in a cohort of healthcare workers in London, UK, who had nasopharyngeal swab PCR tests and blood samples taken every week. Between 23 and 31 March 2020, the week of the UK lockdown, healthcare workers were enrolled and then followed up weekly for as long as 16 weeks. Libraries were built with 5' RACE. The listed sequencing device is NextSeq 500. Unique molecular identifiers were attached to individual cDNA molecules in the TCR library protocol so that sequencing error and PCR bias could be corrected. Both TCR alpha and beta chains were sequenced, and tight co-correlation was observed between alpha and beta sequence abundances in each sample. The authors' analysis ran thus. Decombinator V4 was used to annotate the V gene, J gene and CDR3 of the TCR sequences. Expanded TCRs were defined as changing significantly between any two time points under a Poisson model with p below 0.0001. TCR abundances were normalised to the total number of TCRs sequenced in each sample and reported as counts per million. TRAV1-2 paired with TRAJ12, TRAJ20 or TRAJ33 defined MAIT TCRs, while TRAV10 paired with TRAJ18 defined iNKT TCRs. VDJdb, accessed 1 November 2021, was searched for CMV, EBV and SARS-CoV-2 annotated TCRs, excluding TCRs annotated for multiple antigens. TCRdb reworked the public reads: Q25 trimming with fastp, MiXCR clone assembly, productive beta chains retained. All rows with the same CDR3 protein become a single entry with the most common DNA and genes. TCRdb's processing, not the authors' own work, is the source of the V and J calls. Counted in this sample were about 59,000 distinct CDR3 sequences; approximately 12% of them appeared once. Approximately 2.9% of the sample rests with the top ten.

This record belongs to a study of early T cells in non-severe SARS-CoV-2 infection (dated by TCRdb to 2020 to 2022). Study-wide context: Because TCR sequencing was done on bulk RNA from unsorted whole blood, the alpha and beta chains could not be paired.

What the research found in general, with its limitations: VDJdb matching was skewed toward anti-spike CD8 responses and likely underestimated virus-specific expansions by missing private and CD4 specificities.

The specimen sequenced was whole blood. This TCR was recovered from an adult who was a healthcare worker with PCR-confirmed SARS-CoV-2 infection or an uninfected control (not recorded which). The sequence is built from TRBV7-3 and TRBJ2-2; matching of 5 bases hints at TRBD2 as the D gene. In nucleotide form, the sequence is TGTGCCAGCAGCCCCACTAGGGACACCGGGGAGCTGTTTTTT. Translated, it reads CASSPTRDTGELFF.